The 25 T cell receptor beta chains reported below all come from one sample, sequenced in a study of T cell clonality in common variable immunodeficiency. The protocol was immunoSEQ multiplex PCR, while the TCRdb copy is restricted to in-frame clones and leaves out a portion. The data show roughly 51,000 clones, none appearing only once, with 5.4% held by the ten largest. Material for sequencing was peripheral blood mononuclear cells. These receptors originate from a person between 18 and 75 years old in good health.

Ten or more counts support this clone. The read terminates 3 residues before the CDR3 end, so the remaining end is supplied by the germline J gene. The genes are TRBV28 and TRBJ1-2, with 7 nucleotides matching TRBD1. The CDR3 loop spans 14 amino acids. The germline CDR1 and CDR2 sequences are MDHEN and SYDVKM. Losses at the gene ends were 4 bases for V and 3 bases for J; bases not matched to a gene: 5. The CDR3 loop is CASSYTGQDYGYTF. The covered CDR3 bases are TGTGCCAGCAGTTACACAGGACAGGACTATGGC.

This clone was observed at least ten times. The DNA ends 3 residues before the CDR3 does, and the rest of the CDR3 is filled in from the germline J gene. The chain couples TRBV5-1 to TRBJ2-1; 14 nucleotides match TRBD2. CDR3 size: 17 residues. Germline trimming cut 4 bases from V and 9 bases from J; bases unmatched to any gene: 12. Germline-derived CDR1 and CDR2 are SGHRS and YFSETQ. The CDR3 loop is CASSEGLAGAVLGEQFF. CDR3 DNA (partial): TGCGCCAGCAGCGAGGGACTAGCGGGAGCGGTCCTGGGTGAG. The full variable domain, in which reference TRBV5-1 and TRBJ2-1 provide the parts outside the CDR3, is KAGVTQTPRYLIKTRGQQVTLSCSPISGHRSVSWYQQTPGQGLQFLFEYFSETQRNKGNFPGRFSGRQFSNSRSEMNVSTLELGDSALYLCASSEGLAGAVLGEQFFGPGTRLTVL.

There are many counts of this clone. The sequence runs out 3 residues before the end of the CDR3; the remainder is reconstructed from the germline J gene. This chain links TRBV2 with TRBJ2-3; 9 nucleotides align to TRBD2. V shed 7 bases, J shed 7 bases, and the junction held 9 bases outside the gene matches. The germline gives CDR1 SNHLY, CDR2 FYNNEI. The CDR3 runs 14 residues. The sequenced part of the CDR3 DNA is TGTGCCAGCATTGATAGCCCTAGCGGGAATACG. Translated, it gives CASIDSPSGNT. The complete CDR3 sequence is CASIDSPSGNTQYF.

This clone was seen at least ten times. The CDR3 is cut off 3 residues early in the read; its end comes from the germline J gene. The V call is TRBV2, the J call TRBJ1-2, with D unclear. The CDR3 totals 14 residues. V shed 3 bases and J shed 6 bases, with 14 bases lying between them. Germline loops: CDR1 SNHLY, CDR2 FYNNEI. Incomplete CDR3 DNA: TGTGCCAGCAGTGAGGAGCGGGGTTGGAATGGC. It translates to CASSEERGWNG. The whole CDR3 is CASSEERGWNGYTF.

This clone was counted many times. The read is 3 residues too short to cover the CDR3 end, so that end is filled in from the germline J gene. Other DNA sequences in this sample translate to the same CDR3. This rearrangement joins TRBV7-9 to TRBJ2-5, with 10 bases aligning to TRBD1. The ends lost 1 base at V and 5 bases at J; junction bases unmatched: 1. CDR1 SEHNR and CDR2 FQNEAQ come from the germline V gene (reference sequence). This CDR3 has 14 residues. CDR3 loop: CASSLGGQGETQYF. The covered CDR3 bases are TGTGCCAGCAGCTTAGGGGGACAGGGGGAGACC.

This clone was observed at least ten times. The sequence runs out 3 residues before the end of the CDR3; the remainder is reconstructed from the germline J gene. This chain uses TRBV27 with TRBJ2-6, with D uncertain. Germline values: CDR1 MNHEY, CDR2 SMNVEV (reference sequence). This CDR3 has 14 residues. V dropped 3 bases and J dropped 4 bases, with 7 bases sitting between them. The CDR3 loop reads CASSFISGANVLTF. Incomplete CDR3 DNA: TGTGCCAGCAGTTTTATATCGGGGGCCAACGTC.

This clone was detected ten times or more. The read ends 3 residues before the CDR3 terminus; that terminus is restored from the germline J gene. This chain connects TRBV5-4 to TRBJ2-2; weak D call: TRBD2 (6 bases). CDR1 and CDR2 from the germline V gene are SGHNT and YYREEE (reference sequence). There are 16 residues in the CDR3. Trimming removed 0 bases at V and 0 bases at J, with 9 bases between. CDR3 region: CASSLVLAPNTGELFF. The sequenced CDR3 bases are TGTGCCAGCAGCTTGGTTCTAGCGCCGAACACCGGGGAG.

In this sample, this clone turned up many times. The read stops 3 residues short of the end of the CDR3; the missing end is completed from the germline J gene. The chain is built from TRBV20-1 and TRBJ1-1; 12 nucleotides agree with TRBD1. CDR3 size: 14 residues. Germline CDR1 is DFQATT and CDR2 is SNEGSKA (reference sequence). The covered CDR3 bases are TGCAGTGCCAGGGAGGGACAGGGGGCCCCCACG. Encoded protein: CSAREGQGAPT. The CDR3 as a whole reads CSAREGQGAPTAFF.

The sample holds many counts of this clone. The missing CDR3 end, 3 residues past where the read stops, is filled in from the germline J gene. The V call is TRBV19, the J call TRBJ1-1, with D possibly matching TRBD1 (5 bases). The CDR3 is made up of 15 amino acids. V was cut by 5 bases and J by 2 bases, with 15 bases left in between. Germline V lookup: CDR1 LNHDA, CDR2 SQIVND (reference sequence). CDR3 in amino acids: CASSHNRDFNTEAFF. The CDR3 bases that were read are TGTGCCAGTAGTCACAACCGGGACTTCAACACTGAA. Filled out from reference TRBV19 and TRBJ1-1, the complete variable domain reads DGGITQSPKYLFRKEGQNVTLSCEQNLNHDAMYWYRQDPGQGLRLIYYSQIVNDFQKGDIAEGYSVSREKKESFPLTVTSAQKNPTAFYLCASSHNRDFNTEAFFGQGTRLTVV.

This clone has ten or more counts. The DNA ends 3 residues before the CDR3 does, and the rest of the CDR3 is filled in from the germline J gene. The chain recombines TRBV12-3 or TRBV12-4 with TRBJ2-7; 7 bases fit TRBD1. There are 12 residues in the CDR3. V shed 6 bases, J shed 2 bases, and the junction held 1 base outside the gene matches. CDR3 amino acids: CASSTGAYEQYF. The CDR3 DNA, read in part, is TGTGCCAGCAGCACAGGGGCCTACGAG.

This clone appeared a few times. The read finishes 3 residues shy of the CDR3 end, and the germline J gene is used to complete it. The chain employs TRBV7-9 and TRBJ2-7, with TRBD1 matching over 8 bases. Looked up from germline, CDR1 is SEHNR and CDR2 is FQNEAQ (reference sequence). This CDR3 has 14 amino acids. V shed 4 bases, J shed 1 base, and the junction held 3 bases outside the gene matches. The CDR3 protein is CASSSTGESYEQYF. The covered CDR3 bases are TGTGCCAGCAGCTCGACAGGGGAGTCCTACGAG.

This clone was observed many times. The CDR3 region is CSARDRLAGGGNEQFF. The DNA read from the CDR3 is TGCAGTGCTAGAGATCGTCTAGCGGGAGGTGGTAATGAG. The chain uses TRBV20-1 and TRBJ2-1; 11 bases agree with TRBD2. The read is 3 residues too short to cover the CDR3 end, so that end is filled in from the germline J gene. V dropped 0 bases and J dropped 7; count of bases not matched to a gene: 8. The CDR3 loop spans 16 amino acids. CDR1 and CDR2 from the germline V gene are DFQATT and SNEGSKA (reference sequence).

This clone was observed many times. Read coverage stops 3 residues before the CDR3 terminus; the germline J gene supplies the remainder. The V and J genes are TRBV20-1 and TRBJ2-5; TRBD2 aligns across 7 bases. Trimming at V came to 5 bases and at J to 4 bases, leaving 13 bases not matched to a gene. Germline V gene data show CDR1 as DFQATT and CDR2 as SNEGSKA (reference sequence). CDR3 length: 15 amino acids. CDR3 DNA (partial): TGCAGTGCTCGCGTGGTAGCGGGTGTGGGAGAGACC. It encodes CSARVVAGVGET. The CDR3 reads in full as CSARVVAGVGETQYF.

This clone has ten or more counts. Coverage ceases 3 residues before the CDR3 finishes, and the germline J gene fills in the end. The V and J genes are TRBV20-1 and TRBJ2-3; D not resolved. V lost 0 bases and J lost 1, with 11 bases in between. CDR1 is DFQATT, CDR2 SNEGSKA, per germline (reference sequence). The CDR3 extends over 15 amino acids. The CDR3 loop reads CSARDYSLGTDTQYF. The covered CDR3 bases are TGCAGTGCTAGAGATTACAGCCTCGGCACAGATACG.

This clone was counted ten times or more. The part of the CDR3 DNA that was read is TGTGCCAGCAGTTATCGGCCCCCAGGAAACACAGATACG. It yields the protein CASSYRPPGNTDT. Given in full, the CDR3 is CASSYRPPGNTDTQYF. The rearrangement links TRBV6-2 or TRBV6-3 to TRBJ2-3; no clear D. The read ends 3 residues shy of where the CDR3 ends; the end is completed using the germline J gene. V was pared by 3 bases and J by 2 bases, with 15 bases between. The CDR3 consists of 16 residues. From germline, CDR1 is MNHEY and CDR2 SVGEGT.

This clone was recorded many times. The CDR3 end is not reached by the read, which stops 3 residues before it; the germline J gene fills it in. Other nucleotide sequences from this sample produce the same CDR3. The chain joins TRBV7-2 to TRBJ1-5; D remains ambiguous. This CDR3 has 13 residues. Between the trimmed V and J ends, which lost 1 base and 4 bases, there was a span of 5 bases. Germline V gives CDR1 SGHTA, CDR2 FQGNSA. The part of the CDR3 DNA that was read is TGTGCCAGCAGCTTAGTAGGGAATCAGCCC. It codes for CASSLVGNQP. The complete CDR3 sequence is CASSLVGNQPQHF.

This clone was detected many times. Sequencing ends 3 residues short of the CDR3 end; the germline J gene provides the rest. V gene TRBV19 combines with J gene TRBJ1-3, with TRBD1 as a possible D gene (5 bases). The CDR3 runs 15 residues. Germline CDR1 LNHDA, CDR2 SQIVND (reference sequence). V lost 7 bases, J lost 0 bases, and 13 bases lay in between. The DNA read from the CDR3 is TGTGCCAGTAAAACCGGGGGAAGCTCTGGAAACACC. This translates into CASKTGGSSGNT. The full CDR3 reads CASKTGGSSGNTIYF.

This clone ranks as medium-sized. With the read ending 3 residues before the CDR3 end, the germline J gene is used to fill in that end. The chain joins TRBV5-6 to TRBJ2-1, with D maybe TRBD1 (6 bases). The germline V gene encodes CDR1 SGHDT and CDR2 YYEEEE. The CDR3 runs to 15 residues. The V end lost 3 bases, the J end lost 0 bases, and 10 bases lay between the germline ends. CDR3 DNA, as far as it was read: TGTGCCAGCAGCTCGACAGGATTCTCCTACAATGAG. Its translation is CASSSTGFSYNE. The whole CDR3 sequence reads CASSSTGFSYNEQFF.

The table lists this clone with many counts. The read ends 3 residues early relative to the CDR3; the germline J gene fills the gap. The rearrangement links TRBV10-3 to TRBJ1-4; D is unresolved. Germline V gene sequence: CDR1 ENHRY, CDR2 SYGVKD. This CDR3 comprises 13 residues. Trimming stripped 8 bases from V and 6 bases from J, with 13 bases between. The CDR3 loop is CAIRTGFDEKLFF. The DNA read from the CDR3 is TGTGCCATCCGGACTGGCTTCGATGAAAAA.

This clone was recorded at least ten times. The sequence runs out 3 residues before the end of the CDR3; the remainder is reconstructed from the germline J gene. This chain joins TRBV30 and TRBJ2-2; D perhaps matches TRBD2 (6 bases). The V gene's germline CDR1 is GTSNPN and CDR2 SVGIG (reference sequence). The CDR3 is made up of 13 amino acids. Trimming left V 2 bases short and J 3 bases short, with 7 bases between. CDR3 residues: CAWSRLDTGELFF. Incomplete CDR3 DNA: TGTGCCTGGAGTCGACTAGACACCGGGGAG.

Remarks on this clone: The DNA ends 3 residues before the CDR3 does, and the rest of the CDR3 is filled in from the germline J gene. The V call is TRBV18, the J call TRBJ2-5; D uncertain. CDR3 length: 15 amino acids. V was trimmed by 6 bases and J by 5 bases, leaving 19 bases between them. Germline lookup yields CDR1 KGHSH and CDR2 LQKENI. CDR3 sequence reads: CASSSDTHTRETQYF. The DNA read from the CDR3 is TGTGCCAGCTCGTCCGACACCCATACGAGGGAGACC. Full variable domain (rest looked up from reference TRBV18 and TRBJ2-5): NAGVMQNPRHLVRRRGQEARLRCSPMKGHSHVYWYRQLPEEGLKFMVYLQKENIIDESGMPKERFSAEFPKEGPSILRIQQVVRGDSAAYFCASSSDTHTRETQYFGPGTRLLVL.

There are many counts of this clone. The missing CDR3 end, 3 residues past where the read stops, is filled in from the germline J gene. The same CDR3 is also encoded by other DNA sequences in this sample. V gene TRBV19 combines with J gene TRBJ1-1; no firm D call. Trimming shortened V by 3 bases and J by 2 bases, and 7 bases separated the two germline ends. CDR3 length: 13 amino acids. From germline, CDR1 is LNHDA and CDR2 SQIVND (reference sequence). The DNA read from the CDR3 is TGTGCCAGTAGTATTTCCGTTAACACTGAA. It specifies CASSISVNTE. The full-length CDR3 reads as CASSISVNTEAFF.

The table lists this clone with many counts. The missing CDR3 end, 3 residues past where the read stops, is filled in from the germline J gene. The chain joins TRBV20-1 to TRBJ2-5; TRBD1 matches at 7 bases. CDR3 length equals 14 residues. Germline CDR1 DFQATT, CDR2 SNEGSKA (reference sequence). The junction had 9 bases not matched to a gene; V was cut back by 3 bases and J by 5 bases. Incomplete CDR3 DNA: TGCAGTGCTAGGACAGGGATGTTGGTTGAGACC. Its protein is CSARTGMLVET. The entire CDR3 sequence reads CSARTGMLVETQYF.

This clone has a count of ten or more. The read comes to an end 3 residues before the CDR3 does, leaving the germline J gene to fill in the end. This sequence joins TRBV6-2 or TRBV6-3 and TRBJ1-5, with 8 bases that match TRBD1. V trimming: 4 bases; J trimming: 1 base; junction bases outside the gene matches: 3. Germline V gives CDR1 MNHEY, CDR2 SVGEGT. This CDR3 spans 15 amino acids. The CDR3 reads CASSSDRGSNQPQHF. The CDR3 bases that were read are TGTGCCAGCAGTTCCGACAGGGGCAGCAATCAGCCC.

Ten or more counts support this clone. With the read ending 3 residues before the CDR3 end, the germline J gene is used to fill in that end. The chain couples TRBV19 to TRBJ1-1, with D possibly being TRBD1 (6 bases). V gave up 9 bases and J gave up 5 bases, with 19 bases separating them. CDR1 LNHDA and CDR2 SQIVND come from the germline V gene (reference sequence). This CDR3 comprises 14 residues. The sequenced part of the CDR3 DNA is TGTGCCAGCACATGGACAGTTGGTGGAACTGAA. Its translation: CASTWTVGGTE. The complete CDR3 reads CASTWTVGGTEAFF.